These T cell receptor beta chains were read from a single sample in a study of shared clonotypes between healthy human individuals. TCRdb keeps only in-frame clones here, not all; method: immunoSEQ multiplex PCR. There are nearly 600,000 clones in the sample; over 95% occur only once, and over 0.09% lies in the top ten. Sequencing was carried out using naive CD8+ T cells sorted from blood. The receptors were sampled from a woman aged 25 to 39 in good health. Both conserved end residues are trimmed from each CDR3. Each record gives: clone size, J gene, V gene, CDR3 protein. Rows may omit the clone size; those that give it use once, few, many or a size class.

abundance: .
j_gene: TRBJ1-2
v_gene: TRBV19
CDR3aa: ASSSGTVYGYT

abundance: .
j_gene: TRBJ2-7
v_gene: TRBV5-6
CDR3aa: ASSLSARETPGEQY

abundance: .
j_gene: TRBJ1-2
v_gene: TRBV30
CDR3aa: AWSHGNYGYT

abundance: few
j_gene: TRBJ2-2
v_gene: TRBV29-1
CDR3aa: SVDLHGRNTGELF

abundance: .
j_gene: TRBJ2-7
v_gene: TRBV27
CDR3aa: ASSPGTGGDEQY

abundance: once
j_gene: TRBJ2-3
v_gene: TRBV7-9
CDR3aa: ASSLLPRQY

abundance: .
j_gene: TRBJ2-1
v_gene: TRBV27
CDR3aa: ASSSQGFSIGEQF

abundance: .
j_gene: TRBJ2-3
v_gene: TRBV19
CDR3aa: ASSTGIPSTDTQY

abundance: .
j_gene: TRBJ2-5
v_gene: TRBV28
CDR3aa: ASSRIGTDLFETQY

abundance: .
j_gene: TRBJ2-7
v_gene: TRBV19
CDR3aa: ASSTTSYSYEQY

abundance: .
j_gene: TRBJ2-1
v_gene: TRBV5-6
CDR3aa: ASSLWAALNNEQF

abundance: .
j_gene: .
v_gene: TRBV27
CDR3aa: ASSLDYLGGGYEQY

abundance: .
j_gene: TRBJ1-2
v_gene: TRBV27
CDR3aa: ASSLEGAKGYT

abundance: once
j_gene: TRBJ2-7
v_gene: TRBV19
CDR3aa: ASSIGGLEQY

abundance: .
j_gene: TRBJ2-1
v_gene: TRBV29-1
CDR3aa: SVVGRGYEQF

abundance: .
j_gene: TRBJ1-2
v_gene: TRBV5-4
CDR3aa: ASSLGMTGGKGYT

abundance: .
j_gene: TRBJ2-1
v_gene: TRBV29-1
CDR3aa: SVVLAGDNEQF

abundance: .
j_gene: TRBJ2-1
v_gene: TRBV29-1
CDR3aa: SVVGGRGHYSYNEQF

abundance: .
j_gene: TRBJ2-1
v_gene: TRBV11-2
CDR3aa: ASSLGAGGAYNEQF

abundance: .
j_gene: TRBJ2-6
v_gene: TRBV7-9
CDR3aa: ASSPRLASGANVLT

abundance: .
j_gene: TRBJ2-2
v_gene: TRBV23-1
CDR3aa: ASSQSNLDRRANTGELF

abundance: .
j_gene: TRBJ2-7
v_gene: TRBV21-1
CDR3aa: ASSKGRNRLAAYEQY

abundance: .
j_gene: .
v_gene: TRBV27
CDR3aa: ASSFRGRGYEQY

abundance: .
j_gene: TRBJ2-7
v_gene: TRBV7-9
CDR3aa: ASSSRTSGTYEQY

abundance: .
j_gene: TRBJ2-2
v_gene: TRBV9
CDR3aa: ASSVGWEKVNTGELF

abundance: .
j_gene: TRBJ2-7
v_gene: TRBV18
CDR3aa: ASSPGTGSSYEQY

abundance: .
j_gene: TRBJ2-2
v_gene: TRBV4-1
CDR3aa: ASSSRQGARNTGELF

abundance: once
j_gene: TRBJ2-1
v_gene: TRBV5-1
CDR3aa: ASSLDGSTYNEQF

abundance: .
j_gene: TRBJ2-1
v_gene: TRBV27
CDR3aa: ASTPNEWPNEQF

abundance: .
j_gene: TRBJ1-1
v_gene: TRBV10-2
CDR3aa: AIWDGYTEAF

abundance: .
j_gene: TRBJ2-3
v_gene: TRBV7-9
CDR3aa: ASSVRLVNTDTQY

abundance: few
j_gene: TRBJ2-7
v_gene: TRBV7-8
CDR3aa: ASSLATFYEQY

abundance: .
j_gene: TRBJ2-5
v_gene: TRBV28
CDR3aa: ASGRGHEETQY

abundance: .
j_gene: .
v_gene: TRBV4-1
CDR3aa: ASSQGHGGEQY

abundance: .
j_gene: TRBJ1-2
v_gene: TRBV29-1
CDR3aa: SVVEAYGYT

abundance: .
j_gene: TRBJ2-7
v_gene: TRBV7-9
CDR3aa: ASTFGGSVYEQY

abundance: .
j_gene: TRBJ1-2
v_gene: TRBV7-9
CDR3aa: ASSLGQAPLGGYT

abundance: .
j_gene: TRBJ1-3
v_gene: TRBV5-6
CDR3aa: ASSNGQDLSGNTIY

abundance: .
j_gene: TRBJ2-1
v_gene: TRBV7-2
CDR3aa: ASSLLGMAYNEQF

abundance: .
j_gene: TRBJ2-2
v_gene: TRBV11-2
CDR3aa: ASREFMGELF

abundance: .
j_gene: .
v_gene: TRBV6-5
CDR3aa: ASSYSSVYYEQY

abundance: once
j_gene: TRBJ1-4
v_gene: TRBV5-8
CDR3aa: ASSLYKHASEKLF

abundance: .
j_gene: TRBJ1-1
v_gene: TRBV28
CDR3aa: ASRTTGGRDTEAF

abundance: .
j_gene: TRBJ1-4
v_gene: TRBV7-9
CDR3aa: ASSLDIGGEKLF

abundance: once
j_gene: TRBJ1-3
v_gene: TRBV9
CDR3aa: ASSALQGAGNTIY

abundance: .
j_gene: TRBJ2-7
v_gene: TRBV10-3
CDR3aa: AISEGRGGEQY